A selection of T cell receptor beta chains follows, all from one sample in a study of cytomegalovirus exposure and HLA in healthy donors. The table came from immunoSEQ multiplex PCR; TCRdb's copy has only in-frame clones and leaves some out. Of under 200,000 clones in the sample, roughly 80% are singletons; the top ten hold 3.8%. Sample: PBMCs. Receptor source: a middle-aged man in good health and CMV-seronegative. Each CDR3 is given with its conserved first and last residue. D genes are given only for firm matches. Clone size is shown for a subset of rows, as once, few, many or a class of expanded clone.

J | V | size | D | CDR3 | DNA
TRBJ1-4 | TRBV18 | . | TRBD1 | CASSPRDRVFEKLFF | TGTGCCAGCTCACCGAGGGACAGGGTGTTTGAAAAACTGTTTTTT
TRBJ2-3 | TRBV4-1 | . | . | CASRRFQVGPIGDTQYF | TGCGCCAGCAGGCGATTTCAGGTGGGGCCTATTGGAGATACGCAGTATTTT
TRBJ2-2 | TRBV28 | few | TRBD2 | CASKRGGSGELFF | TGTGCCAGCAAGCGGGGGGGGTCCGGGGAGCTGTTTTTT
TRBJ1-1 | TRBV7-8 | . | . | CASSLSYVLQEAFF | TGTGCCAGCAGCTTATCCTACGTTCTACAGGAAGCTTTCTTT
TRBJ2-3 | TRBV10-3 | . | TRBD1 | CAIRGTGARRRDTQYF | TGTGCCATCAGAGGCACAGGGGCTCGAAGGAGAGATACGCAGTATTTT
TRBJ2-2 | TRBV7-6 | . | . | CASSSSPGRTGELFF | TGTGCCAGCAGCTCCTCACCTGGCAGGACCGGGGAGCTGTTTTTT
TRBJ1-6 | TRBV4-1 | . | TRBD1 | CASSLGQGGDSYNSPLHF | TGCGCCAGCAGCCTGGGACAGGGAGGGGACTCCTATAATTCACCCCTCCACTTT
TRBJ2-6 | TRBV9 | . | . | CASSVGDGRRRSNVLTF | TGTGCCAGCAGCGTAGGAGATGGGAGGAGGAGGTCCAACGTCCTGACTTTC
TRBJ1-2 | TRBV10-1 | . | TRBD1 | CATPTGPYYGYTF | TGCGCCACCCCGACAGGGCCTTACTATGGCTACACCTTC
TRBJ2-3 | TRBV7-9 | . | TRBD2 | CASSLRRLAGGADTQYF | TGTGCCAGCAGCCTCCGAAGACTAGCGGGGGGTGCAGATACGCAGTATTTT
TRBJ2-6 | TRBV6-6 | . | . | CASTKGAGANVLTF | TGTGCCAGCACCAAGGGGGCTGGGGCCAACGTCCTGACTTTC
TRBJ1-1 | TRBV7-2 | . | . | CASSFSLGDTEAFF | TGTGCCAGCAGCTTCAGCCTCGGGGACACTGAAGCTTTCTTT
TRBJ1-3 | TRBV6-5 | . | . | CASSTRQSSGNTIYF | TGTGCCAGCAGCACGAGACAGAGCTCTGGAAACACCATATATTTT